This T cell receptor (beta chain) was identified in a study of OX40 agonist ivuxolimab in advanced cancers. Study-wide findings and caveats: Some nonresponders additionally presented with little normalized T-cell clonal expansion.

Comment on this clone: Its specificity is not known.

Assay: immunoSEQ multiplex PCR; the TCRdb copy retains only in-frame clones and omits some. Of fewer than 75,000 clones in the sample, 75% to 85% were seen once. Germline CDR1 and CDR2: LNHDA and SQIVND (reference sequence). There are 16 residues in the CDR3. V shed 5 bases, J shed 3 bases, and the junction held 8 bases outside the gene matches. The material sequenced was CD4+ or CD8+ T cells sorted from blood, taken in a trial of the OX40 agonist ivuxolimab. V gene TRBV19 combines with J gene TRBJ1-4; 8 positions agree with TRBD1. The sequence derives from an adult with an advanced solid tumor such as melanoma, head and neck, liver or kidney cancer. In DNA, the CDR3 is TGTGCCAGTAGTGCACGACCCAGGGGGCCTAATGAAAAACTGTTTTTT. Residues: CASSARPRGPNEKLFF.